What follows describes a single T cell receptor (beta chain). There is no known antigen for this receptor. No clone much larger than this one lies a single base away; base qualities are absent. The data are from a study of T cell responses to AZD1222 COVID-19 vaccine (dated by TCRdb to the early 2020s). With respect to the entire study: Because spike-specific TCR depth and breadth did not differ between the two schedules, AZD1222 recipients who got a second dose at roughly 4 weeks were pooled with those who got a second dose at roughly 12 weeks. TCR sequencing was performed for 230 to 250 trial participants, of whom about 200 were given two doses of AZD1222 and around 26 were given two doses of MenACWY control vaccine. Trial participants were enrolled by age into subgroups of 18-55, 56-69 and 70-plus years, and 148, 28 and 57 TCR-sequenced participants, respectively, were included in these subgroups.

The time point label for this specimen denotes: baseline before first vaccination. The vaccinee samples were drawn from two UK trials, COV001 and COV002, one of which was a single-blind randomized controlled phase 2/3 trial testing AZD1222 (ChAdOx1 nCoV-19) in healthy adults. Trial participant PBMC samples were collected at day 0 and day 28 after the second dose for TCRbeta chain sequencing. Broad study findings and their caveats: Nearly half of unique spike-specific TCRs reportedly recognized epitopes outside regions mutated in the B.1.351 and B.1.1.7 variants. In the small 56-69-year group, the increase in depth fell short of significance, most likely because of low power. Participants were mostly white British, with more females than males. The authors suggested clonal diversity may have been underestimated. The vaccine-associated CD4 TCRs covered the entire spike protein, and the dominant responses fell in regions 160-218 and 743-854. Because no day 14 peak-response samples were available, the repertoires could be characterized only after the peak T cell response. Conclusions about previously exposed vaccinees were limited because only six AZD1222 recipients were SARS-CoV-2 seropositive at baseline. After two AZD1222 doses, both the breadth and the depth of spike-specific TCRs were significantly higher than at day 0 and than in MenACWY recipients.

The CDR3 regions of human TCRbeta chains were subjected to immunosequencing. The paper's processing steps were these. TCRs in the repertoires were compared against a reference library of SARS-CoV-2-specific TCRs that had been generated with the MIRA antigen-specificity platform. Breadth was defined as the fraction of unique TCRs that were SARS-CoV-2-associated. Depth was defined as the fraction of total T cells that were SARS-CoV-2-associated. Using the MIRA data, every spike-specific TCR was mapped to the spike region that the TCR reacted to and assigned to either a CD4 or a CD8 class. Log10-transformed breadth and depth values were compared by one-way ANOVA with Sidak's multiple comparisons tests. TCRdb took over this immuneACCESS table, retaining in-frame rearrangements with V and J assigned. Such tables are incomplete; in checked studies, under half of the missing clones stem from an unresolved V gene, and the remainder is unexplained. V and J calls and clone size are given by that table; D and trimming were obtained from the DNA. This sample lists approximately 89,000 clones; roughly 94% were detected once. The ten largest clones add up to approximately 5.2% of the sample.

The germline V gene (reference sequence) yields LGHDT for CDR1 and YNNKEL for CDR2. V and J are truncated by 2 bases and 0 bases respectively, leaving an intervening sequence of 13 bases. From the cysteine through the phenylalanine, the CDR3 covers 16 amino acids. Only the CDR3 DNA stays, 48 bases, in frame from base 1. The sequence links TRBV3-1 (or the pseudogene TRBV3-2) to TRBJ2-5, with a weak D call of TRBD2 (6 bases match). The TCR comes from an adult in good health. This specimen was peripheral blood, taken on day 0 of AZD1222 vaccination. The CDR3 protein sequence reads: CASSQYGRDYQETQYF. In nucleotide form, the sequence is TGTGCCAGCAGCCAATACGGAAGGGACTACCAAGAGACCCAGTACTTC.